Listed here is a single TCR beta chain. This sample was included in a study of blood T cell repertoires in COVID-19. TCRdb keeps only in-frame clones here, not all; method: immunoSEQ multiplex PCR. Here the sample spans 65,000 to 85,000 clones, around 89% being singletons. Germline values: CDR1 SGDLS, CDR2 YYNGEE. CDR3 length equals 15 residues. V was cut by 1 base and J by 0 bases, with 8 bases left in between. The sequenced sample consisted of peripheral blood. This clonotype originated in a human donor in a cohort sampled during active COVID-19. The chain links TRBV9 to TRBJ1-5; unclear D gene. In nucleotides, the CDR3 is TGTGCCAGCAGCGTAATTGCCTATAGCAATCAGCCCCAGCATTTT. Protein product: CASSVIAYSNQPQHF.